This T cell receptor (beta chain) was recovered during a study of blood T cell repertoires in COVID-19. Study-level information: Both acute and convalescent COVID-19 samples were obtained from the United States, Italy and Spain.

V dropped 1 base and J dropped 4; count of bases not matched to a gene: 9. The CDR3 is 17 residues long. Germline-derived CDR1 and CDR2 are SGHTA and FQGNSA. Original processing notes: Amplified reference gene primers provided the basis for estimating nucleated cell counts. The repertoire was sequenced with immunoSEQ multiplex PCR; TCRdb's copy has only in-frame clones and lacks some. V and J calls and clone size are copied from that table; D and trimming were computed from the DNA. The sample includes fewer than 50,000 clones, nearly 90% seen only once; the top ten take approximately 4.5%. One Seattle source followed patients from active infection through their disease course.

This chain links TRBV7-2 with TRBJ2-1, with 8 bases matching TRBD1. The source is a man in his 60s with COVID-19, enrolled during active disease. Sequenced input: peripheral blood. CDR3 protein: CASSLEPAGTGYNEQFF. The CDR3 DNA sequence: TGTGCCAGCAGCTTAGAACCAGCCGGGACAGGTTACAATGAGCAGTTCTTC.